The text below deals with one T cell receptor (beta chain). Its antigen is not known. The CDR3 has 14 amino acids. In germline, CDR1 is LNHDA, CDR2 SQIVND (reference sequence). The V end lost 5 bases, the J end lost 2 bases, and 7 bases lay between the germline ends. The repertoire was sequenced with immunoSEQ multiplex PCR; TCRdb's copy has only in-frame clones and lacks some. The sample includes some 100,000 clones, around 90% seen only once; the top ten take roughly a sixth. This record belongs to a study of T cell responses to AZD1222 COVID-19 vaccine. Overall study context: Second doses at about 4 or about 12 weeks were pooled. Study findings and constraints: White British ancestry dominated among donors, who included more females, and clonal diversity was possibly underestimated. The study identified only six AZD1222 recipients as seropositive at baseline.

The receptor was isolated from an adult in good health. J is TRBJ2-6 and V is TRBV19; a possible D gene is TRBD2 (5 bases). The sequenced sample was peripheral blood, obtained on day 0 of AZD1222 vaccination. The CDR3 bases are TGTGCCAGTAGTCAGAGGGCTGGGGCCAACGTCCTGACTTTC. Translating it yields CASSQRAGANVLTF.